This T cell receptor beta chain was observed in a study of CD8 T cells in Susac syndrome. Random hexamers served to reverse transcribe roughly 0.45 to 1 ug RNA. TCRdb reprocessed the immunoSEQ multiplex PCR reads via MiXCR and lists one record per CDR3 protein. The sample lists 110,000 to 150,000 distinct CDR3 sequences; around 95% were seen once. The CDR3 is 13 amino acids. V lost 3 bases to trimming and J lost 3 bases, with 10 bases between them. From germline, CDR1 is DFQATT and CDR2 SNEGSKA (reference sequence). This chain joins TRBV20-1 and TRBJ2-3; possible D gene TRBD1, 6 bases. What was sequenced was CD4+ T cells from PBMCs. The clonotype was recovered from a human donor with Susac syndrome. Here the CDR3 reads CSARWTATDTQYF. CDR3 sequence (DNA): TGCAGTGCTAGGTGGACAGCAACAGATACGCAGTATTTT.